This T cell receptor (beta chain) was identified in a study of cytomegalovirus exposure and HLA in healthy donors. The overall study: Assignment to the Caucasian-associated ancestry cluster applied to approximately 80% of the approximately 370 genotyped donors.

Findings and limits, study-wide: A likely sequencing artifact accounted for one observed cluster of highly shared sequence variants. According to a later analysis, most TCR beta chains associated with CMV appeared HLA-restricted.

Comment on this clone: The antigen remains undetermined.

Amplification used 60 Vbeta primers and 13 Jbeta primers. TCRdb's table, derived via immunoSEQ multiplex PCR, lists solely in-frame clones and lacks some. This table has around 98,000 clones, approximately 78% appearing once. Trimming removed 6 bases at V and 0 bases at J, with 18 bases between. CDR1 is MDHEN, CDR2 SYDVKM, per germline. The CDR3 has 16 amino acids. The V gene is TRBV28, the J gene TRBJ2-7, with D possibly matching TRBD1 (6 bases). The TCR sequence derives from a middle-aged man in good health and CMV-seronegative. Specimen: PBMCs. CDR3 protein: CASRTHVLTGSYEQYF. In DNA form, the CDR3 reads TGTGCCAGCAGGACCCACGTTTTGACAGGCTCCTACGAGCAGTACTTC.